The 3 T cell receptor beta chains presented below share a single source sample, sequenced in a study of CD8 T cells in ankylosing spondylitis (dated by TCRdb to between 2016 and 2019). Libraries were built with 5' RACE. The listed sequencing device is Illumina HiSeq 2500. The public reads were run again by TCRdb, first through fastp at Q25 and then through MiXCR, and only productive beta chains were kept. Every entry covers one CDR3 protein and lists the most common genes and DNA from its rows. For this sample there are fewer than 200,000 distinct CDR3 sequences; around 8.9% appear just once. Roughly 16% of the sample goes to the ten largest clones. What was sequenced was blood, either unsorted or a sorted T cell fraction (not recorded which). The receptors were sampled from a female donor with ankylosing spondylitis or in good health (not recorded which).

CDR3 sequence: CASSFGPPTDEQFF. In DNA, the CDR3 is TGTGCCAGCAGCTTTGGGCCCCCGACCGATGAGCAGTTCTTC. This chain connects TRBV7-6 to TRBJ2-1; no clear D. V dropped 3 bases and J dropped 8 bases, with 14 bases sitting between them. The CDR3 sequence is 14 residues long. Germline-derived CDR1 and CDR2 are SGHVS and FNYEAQ.

The sample holds a few counts of this clonotype. The rearrangement joins TRBV12-3 or TRBV12-4 to TRBJ2-3; 14 nucleotides align to TRBD2. The CDR3 totals 17 residues. V was clipped by 5 bases and J by 6 bases; unmatched bases: 10. CDR3 nucleotide sequence: TGTGCCAGCAGTGCCCTGACTAGCGGGAGGGCCGGGGATACGCAGTATTTT. The encoded protein is CASSALTSGRAGDTQYF.

This clonotype was counted at least ten times. The J gene is TRBJ2-7, the V gene TRBV10-2, with a possible D match to TRBD2 (6 bases). This CDR3 is 13 amino acids long. Germline loops: CDR1 WSHSY, CDR2 SAAADI. The V gene lost 4 bases and the J gene lost 2 bases, with 9 bases spanning the gap. The CDR3 DNA sequence: TGCGCCAGCAGTGGGGGGGTAGCCTACGAGCAGTACTTC. As protein: CASSGGVAYEQYF.